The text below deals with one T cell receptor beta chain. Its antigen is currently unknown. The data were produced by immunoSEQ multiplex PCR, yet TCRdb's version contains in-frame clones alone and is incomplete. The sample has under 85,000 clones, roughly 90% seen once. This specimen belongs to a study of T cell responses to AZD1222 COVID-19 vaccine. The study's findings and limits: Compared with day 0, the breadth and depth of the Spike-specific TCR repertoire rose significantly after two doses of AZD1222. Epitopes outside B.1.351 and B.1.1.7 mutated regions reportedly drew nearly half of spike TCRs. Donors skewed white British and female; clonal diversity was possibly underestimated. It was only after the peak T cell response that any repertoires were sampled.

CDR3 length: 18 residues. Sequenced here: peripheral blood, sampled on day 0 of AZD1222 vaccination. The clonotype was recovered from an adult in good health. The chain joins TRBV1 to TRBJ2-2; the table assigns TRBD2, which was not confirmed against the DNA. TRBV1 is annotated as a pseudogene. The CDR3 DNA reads TGCACCAGCAGCCAAGACGAGCGGGAGGGCCTGAGGGCCGGGGAGCTGTTTTTT. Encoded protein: CTSSQDEREGLRAGELFF.